The 2 T cell receptor beta chains below come from one sample, sequenced in a study of molecular identifiers for immune sequencing clone quantification. TCRdb fed the PCR reads into MiXCR, producing one record per CDR3 protein. The sample records about 510,000 distinct CDR3 sequences, roughly 26% being singletons. Sequencing was carried out using naive CD8+ T cells from blood, with Jurkat cell RNA spiked in. The subset is: FACS-sorted CD8+CD4-CCR7+CD45RA+ naive T cells. Source of these receptors: a human donor in good health. Some libraries in this study had Jurkat cell RNA spiked in.

This CDR3 is CASSYRRGESSYNEQFF. CDR3 DNA: TGTGCCAGCAGCTACCGCAGGGGAGAGAGCTCCTACAATGAGCAGTTCTTC. V and J are TRBV11-2 and TRBJ2-1; maybe TRBD1 (6 bases). Trimming took 4 bases from V and 0 from J, leaving 16 bases between them. CDR1 is SGHAT, CDR2 FQNNGV, per germline. CDR3 length equals 17 residues.

The chain uses TRBV27 and TRBJ2-7; D may be TRBD1 or TRBD2 (5 bases each). CDR3 length equals 15 residues. Germline V gene data show CDR1 as MNHEY and CDR2 as SMNVEV (reference sequence). The ends were cut back, 5 bases at V and 4 bases at J, with 18 bases in the middle. The CDR3 loop reads CASSLGAAGWYEQYF. For the CDR3, the DNA is TGTGCCAGCAGTCTCGGGGCTGCGGGCTGGTACGAGCAGTACTTC.